What follows describes a single T cell receptor beta chain. The CDR3 is 12 residues long. Germline-derived CDR1 and CDR2 are SNHLY and FYNNEI. At survey level, the immunoSEQ assay was run in its v3.0 version. Here immunoSEQ multiplex PCR was the method, and the copy in TCRdb shows in-frame clones only, minus some. The sample holds about 36,000 clones, 94% seen once. The record originates from a study of long-term antiretroviral therapy in people with HIV. All donors provided no fewer than one pre-ART and no fewer than two post-ART PBMC samples. The sequence was collected from a woman in her 50s with HIV. Source: unsorted PBMCs, taken 4.1 years after starting antiretroviral therapy. The V call is TRBV2, the J call TRBJ2-5; maybe TRBD1 (6 bases). The J call may be faulty, since TRBJ2-7 better matches the DNA end. CDR3 nucleotide sequence: TGTGCCAGCAGAATACAGGGCTACGAGCAGTACTTC. This codes for CASRIQGYEQYF.